The 17 T cell receptor beta chains below all came from one sample that was sequenced in a study of blood T cell repertoires in COVID-19. Measured with immunoSEQ multiplex PCR; TCRdb has only the in-frame clones, and not every one. Of about 200,000 clones listed, roughly nine tenths are singletons. Sequencing input: PBMCs or T cells enriched from blood (not recorded which). The source is a woman in her twenties or thirties who had recovered from COVID-19.

The chain uses TRBV27 and TRBJ1-4, with a tentative D call TRBD1 (6 bases). The germline V gene encodes CDR1 MNHEY and CDR2 SMNVEV (reference sequence). V lost 7 bases and J 7 bases, leaving 10 bases between the germline ends. There are 12 residues in the CDR3. The CDR3 reads CASKQGGEKLFF. The DNA of the CDR3 is TGTGCCAGCAAACAGGGTGGTGAAAAACTGTTTTTT.

V usage is TRBV30 and J usage is TRBJ1-1; D is possibly TRBD1 (5 bases). CDR1 is GTSNPN, CDR2 SVGIG, per germline (reference sequence). This CDR3 comprises 15 residues. The V and J ends lost 4 bases and 3 bases respectively, with 18 bases between them. The CDR3 region has the DNA TGTGCCTGGATAGGCAGGGAAGGATCGGACACTGAAGCTTTCTTT. Translation: CAWIGREGSDTEAFF.

The chain combines TRBV9 with TRBJ1-2; maybe TRBD1 (6 bases). V lost 3 bases and J lost 8, with 20 bases in between. This CDR3 comprises 15 residues. Germline loops: CDR1 SGDLS, CDR2 YYNGEE. The CDR3 here is CASSEGWSGESGYTF. The CDR3 nucleotides read TGTGCCAGCAGCGAGGGATGGTCAGGGGAGTCGGGCTACACCTTC.

This chain connects TRBV19 to TRBJ2-7; the D gene is possibly TRBD2 (7 bases). Germline V gives CDR1 LNHDA, CDR2 SQIVND (reference sequence). V shed 5 bases and J shed 4 bases, with 12 bases lying between them. CDR3 length: 13 residues. The CDR3 reads CASSGGGRYEQYF. The CDR3 region has the DNA TGTGCCAGTAGTGGGGGGGGCCGGTACGAGCAGTACTTC.

The chain combines TRBV24-1 with TRBJ1-2; TRBD1 might be the D (5 bases). The CDR3 is made up of 15 amino acids. CDR1 and CDR2 (germline): KGHDR, SFDVKD. V dropped 4 bases and J dropped 2 bases, with 13 bases sitting between them. The CDR3 nucleotides are TGTGCCACCAGTGACCCCCGGGGGAGGAACTATGGCTACACCTTC. This translates into CATSDPRGRNYGYTF.

The rearrangement joins TRBV28 to TRBJ1-4; D unresolved. This CDR3 has 16 amino acids. The germline V and J ends were trimmed by 5 bases and 0 bases, with 13 bases remaining between them. Germline loops: CDR1 MDHEN, CDR2 SYDVKM. This chain's CDR3 is CASSALDPATNEKLFF. The CDR3 coding sequence is TGTGCCAGCAGTGCCCTAGATCCAGCAACTAATGAAAAACTGTTTTTT.

CDR3 region: CASSYILGGAPEDTQYF. CDR3 sequence (DNA): TGTGCCAGCAGTTACATCTTGGGGGGGGCTCCTGAAGATACGCAGTATTTT. V usage is TRBV6-2 or TRBV6-3 and J usage is TRBJ2-3; tentative D call: TRBD2 (7 bases). Trimming removed 2 bases from V and 5 bases from J, with 20 bases in between. Germline V gene sequence: CDR1 MNHEY, CDR2 SVGEGT. The CDR3 length is 17 residues.

V gene TRBV27 combines with J gene TRBJ1-5; TRBD1 matches at 8 bases. V was clipped by 1 base and J by 0 bases; unmatched bases: 8. Germline V gene lookup returns CDR1 MNHEY and CDR2 SMNVEV (reference sequence). CDR3 length equals 18 residues. CDR3: CASSLWDRSIFSNQPQHF. CDR3 nucleotides: TGTGCCAGCAGTTTATGGGACAGGTCGATTTTTAGCAATCAGCCCCAGCATTTT.

The J gene is TRBJ2-2, the V gene TRBV30; D is unclear. CDR1 is GTSNPN and CDR2 is SVGIG in the germline V gene (reference sequence). V shed 7 bases and J shed 7 bases, with 10 bases lying between them. This CDR3 is built from 11 residues. The CDR3: CASPVNGELFF. Here the CDR3 DNA reads TGTGCCTCCCCTGTAAACGGGGAGCTGTTTTTT.

CDR3 sequence: CASTRPPGQGAEAFF. The CDR3 DNA reads as TGTGCCAGCACTCGACCCCCGGGACAGGGGGCTGAAGCTTTCTTT. The rearrangement uses TRBV6-5 and TRBJ1-1; 11 bases line up with TRBD1. In germline, CDR1 is MNHEY, CDR2 SVGAGI. The V gene end was trimmed by 7 bases and the J gene end by 6 bases; junction bases not matched to a gene: 10. The CDR3 runs to 15 residues.

The V and J genes are TRBV11-3 and TRBJ2-1, with TRBD2 matching over 10 bases. This CDR3 region has 17 residues. V trimming: 6 bases; J trimming: 1 base; junction bases outside the gene matches: 9. Germline CDR1 reads SGHNT; CDR2 reads YENEEA. In DNA, the CDR3 is TGTGCCAGCAGATCCGGACTAGCGGAAGTATCCTACAATGAGCAGTTCTTC. This gives the protein CASRSGLAEVSYNEQFF. Full variable domain (rest looked up from reference TRBV11-3 and TRBJ2-1): EAGVVQSPRYKIIEKKQPVAFWCNPISGHNTLYWYLQNLGQGPELLIRYENEEAVDDSQLPKDRFSAERLKGVDSTLKIQPAELGDSAVYLCASRSGLAEVSYNEQFFGPGTRLTVL.

The rearrangement uses TRBV6-2 or TRBV6-3 and TRBJ2-5, with 11 nucleotides matching TRBD2. The CDR3 has 15 residues. Germline V CDR1 and CDR2: MNHEY, SVGEGT. The junction had 3 bases not matched to a gene; V was cut back by 5 bases and J by 1 base. The CDR3 DNA follows: TGTGCCAGCAGTCGACTAGCGGGGATCCAAGAGACCCAGTACTTC. As protein: CASSRLAGIQETQYF.

This clone was detected only once. The CDR3 loop reads CAWSEGQTTEAFF. The DNA of the CDR3 is TGTGCCTGGAGCGAAGGACAGACCACTGAAGCTTTCTTT. V gene TRBV30 combines with J gene TRBJ1-1; tentative D call: TRBD1 (6 bases). Looked up from germline, CDR1 is GTSNPN and CDR2 is SVGIG (reference sequence). V was trimmed by 3 bases and J by 4 bases, leaving 12 bases between them. The CDR3 is 13 amino acids.

V and J are TRBV6-2 or TRBV6-3 and TRBJ1-1, with 7 bases fitting TRBD1. CDR3 length: 17 residues. The J segment lost 0 bases and the V segment lost 2 bases, leaving 9 bases of the junction unmatched. In germline, CDR1 is MNHEY, CDR2 SVGEGT. CDR3 DNA: TGTGCCAGCAGTTACGGAAGGGACAGCCGCATGAACACTGAAGCTTTCTTT. Amino acid sequence: CASSYGRDSRMNTEAFF.

J is TRBJ1-3 and V is TRBV27; D ambiguous. Trimming took 8 bases from V and 2 from J, leaving 13 bases between them. CDR3 length: 14 amino acids. The germline V gene encodes CDR1 MNHEY and CDR2 SMNVEV (reference sequence). The DNA for the CDR3 is TGTGCCAGCTCCCGTGAGGGAACTGGAAACACCATATATTTT. Its protein is CASSREGTGNTIYF.

The chain carries TRBV5-1 and TRBJ2-1; 11 nucleotides agree with TRBD1. Germline CDR1 reads SGHRS; CDR2 reads YFSETQ. CDR3 size: 15 residues. The ends lost 4 bases at V and 9 bases at J; junction bases unmatched: 9. CDR3 loop: CASSLDRGRPGEQFF. Written as DNA, the CDR3 is TGCGCCAGCAGCCTGGACAGGGGGCGCCCCGGTGAGCAGTTCTTC.

CDR3 sequence reads: CASSQGLLGDRVRETQYF. Here the CDR3 DNA reads TGTGCCAGCAGCCAAGGGTTGCTTGGGGACAGAGTTCGTGAGACCCAGTACTTC. The chain couples TRBV14 to TRBJ2-5; 7 bases fit TRBD1. The length of the CDR3 is 18 residues. Trimming at V came to 1 base and at J to 5 bases, leaving 16 bases not matched to a gene. Germline assignment: CDR1 SGHDN and CDR2 FVKESK.